The clone carrying this T cell receptor beta chain was seen a handful of times. Its specificity is not known. TCRdb used MiXCR to reprocess the 5' RACE reads, holding one entry per CDR3 protein. The sample includes around 550,000 distinct CDR3 sequences, around 15% of them seen just once. V was pared by 2 bases and J by 5 bases, with 11 bases between. Germline V lookup: CDR1 SGHVS, CDR2 FQNEAQ. This CDR3 is built from 14 residues. Healthy Caucasians, and only they, were the donors. This entry comes from a study of identical twins. Overall study findings and caveats: Cord blood beta clonotypes that were abundant carried fewer insertions, and memory repertoires showed no such trend.

The same sample was also studied in work on yellow fever vaccine responses in identical twins.

This TCR came from a woman aged 18-29 years in good health. Sequences were obtained from CD4+ T cells sorted from blood. The chain combines TRBV7-8 with TRBJ2-3; D uncertain. Written as DNA, the CDR3 is TGTGCCAGCAGCTTAAATACCCTGGGAGATACGCAGTATTTT. Translation: CASSLNTLGDTQYF.